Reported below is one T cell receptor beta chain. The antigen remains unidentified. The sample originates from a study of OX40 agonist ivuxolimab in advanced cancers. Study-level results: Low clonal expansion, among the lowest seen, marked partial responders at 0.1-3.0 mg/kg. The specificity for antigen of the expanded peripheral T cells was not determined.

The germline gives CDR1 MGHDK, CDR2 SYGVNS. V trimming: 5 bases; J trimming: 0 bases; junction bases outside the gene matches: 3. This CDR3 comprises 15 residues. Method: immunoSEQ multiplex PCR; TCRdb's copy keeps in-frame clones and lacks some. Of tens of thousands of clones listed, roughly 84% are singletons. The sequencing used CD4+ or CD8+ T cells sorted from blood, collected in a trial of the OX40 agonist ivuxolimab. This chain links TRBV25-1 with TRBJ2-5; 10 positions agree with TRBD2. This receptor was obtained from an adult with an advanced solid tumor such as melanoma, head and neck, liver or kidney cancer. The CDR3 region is CASSSGLADQETQYF. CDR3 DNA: TGTGCCAGCAGTTCCGGACTAGCGGACCAAGAGACCCAGTACTTC.